Presented here are 11 T cell receptor beta chains from one specimen sequenced in a study of post-analysis software for immune sequencing data. Findings and limits, study-wide: In patients, about five TRBV segments were more frequent than in controls, with TRBV5-6, TRBV5-1 and TRBV20-1 among them.

No cognate antigen is known for these TCRs. cDNA libraries of TCR beta carried unique molecular identifiers. TCRdb independently ran MiXCR on the PCR reads; one entry per CDR3 protein. The profile shows about 770,000 distinct CDR3 sequences, 35% to 55% of them singletons. The source material was blood. The receptor source for this set is a girl aged 5 to 17 with multiple sclerosis.

V and J are TRBV7-2 and TRBJ2-1, with 7 positions matching TRBD2. The CDR3 is 19 residues long. J was trimmed by 5 bases and V by 0 bases; bases with no gene match: 16. Germline CDR1 reads SGHTA; CDR2 reads FQGNSA. For the CDR3, the DNA is TGTGCCAGCAGCTTAGCGTCCCTAGGTTGGCTAGCGGCCGACAATGAGCAGTTCTTC. Protein: CASSLASLGWLAADNEQFF.

This clonotype was seen more than once but under ten times. The chain joins TRBV6-5 to TRBJ2-2; D remains unclear. Trimming took off 0 bases at V and 4 bases at J, with 3 bases between the two ends. The CDR3 extends over 13 amino acids. Germline V gene lookup returns CDR1 MNHEY and CDR2 SVGAGI. The CDR3 loop reads CASSYSGTGELFF. CDR3 sequence (DNA): TGTGCCAGCAGTTACTCGGGCACCGGGGAGCTGTTTTTT.

The V and J genes are TRBV7-9 and TRBJ2-4; a possible D gene is TRBD1 (5 bases). Between the trimmed V and J ends, which lost 1 base and 6 bases, there was a span of 13 bases. Germline values: CDR1 SEHNR, CDR2 FQNEAQ (reference sequence). The CDR3 has 15 residues. The CDR3 DNA reads as TGTGCCAGCAGCTTAGATCGGCGACAGACAAACATTCAGTACTTC. Translating gives CASSLDRRQTNIQYF.

The CDR3 here is CASSEVGRGPENSNQPQHF. As DNA, the CDR3 is TGTGCCAGCAGTGAAGTCGGCAGGGGCCCAGAGAATAGCAATCAGCCCCAGCATTTT. The rearrangement joins TRBV2 to TRBJ1-5, with D perhaps TRBD1 (6 bases). Trimming removed 1 base at V and 0 bases at J, with 19 bases between. The CDR3 covers 19 residues. Looked up from germline, CDR1 is SNHLY and CDR2 is FYNNEI.

The chain has TRBV29-1 and TRBJ2-3; 9 positions match TRBD2. The CDR3 runs 14 residues. The junction had 9 bases not matched to a gene; V was cut back by 8 bases and J by 3 bases. CDR1 is SQVTM, CDR2 ANQGSEA, per germline. The CDR3 here is CSPVVAGDTDTQYF. In DNA, the CDR3 is TGCAGCCCCGTGGTAGCGGGAGATACAGATACGCAGTATTTT.

The rearrangement joins TRBV20-1 to TRBJ1-5, with 8 nucleotides matching TRBD1. V dropped 6 bases and J dropped 7; count of bases not matched to a gene: 8. The CDR3 loop spans 13 amino acids. Germline V gene sequence: CDR1 DFQATT, CDR2 SNEGSKA (reference sequence). CDR3 loop: CSADGQGGQPQHF. CDR3 bases: TGCAGTGCGGACGGACAGGGCGGGCAGCCCCAGCATTTT.

The chain carries TRBV20-1 and TRBJ2-1, with TRBD2 identical over 10 bases. V gave up 0 bases and J gave up 7 bases; unmatched junction bases: 6. This CDR3 region has 15 residues. Germline CDR1 and CDR2: DFQATT and SNEGSKA (reference sequence). CDR3 DNA sequence: TGCAGTGCTAGAGATCCGAGCGGGAGGGGTAATGAGCAGTTCTTC. Translated, it gives CSARDPSGRGNEQFF.

The genes are TRBV6-2 or TRBV6-3 and TRBJ2-5; D unresolved. With 0 bases removed from V and 2 bases from J, the gap between germline ends came to 13 bases. This CDR3 has 16 residues. CDR1 and CDR2 from the germline V gene are MNHEY and SVGEGT. The CDR3 DNA reads as TGTGCCAGCAGTTACTCGACGCGTGGAAGTCAAGAGACCCAGTACTTC. Translation gives CASSYSTRGSQETQYF.

This clonotype was observed a few times. This chain joins TRBV4-2 and TRBJ2-3; D is uncertain. Germline values: CDR1 LGHNA, CDR2 YNFKEQ. This CDR3 contains 18 residues. Trimming removed 5 bases from V and 2 bases from J, with 23 bases in between. The CDR3: CASSEYIPLAEFTDTQYF. The DNA for the CDR3 is TGTGCCAGCAGCGAATATATCCCCCTGGCGGAGTTCACAGATACGCAGTATTTT.

The gene calls are TRBV6-1 and TRBJ2-1, with D perhaps TRBD2 (5 bases). This CDR3 has 15 residues. Germline loops: CDR1 MNHNS, CDR2 SASEGT. V gave up 2 bases and J gave up 0 bases, with 8 bases separating them. CDR3 sequence (DNA): TGTGCCAGCAGTGAACCTGGGAGCTCCTACAATGAGCAGTTCTTC. Translation gives CASSEPGSSYNEQFF.

The sample holds one count of this clonotype. The V gene is TRBV20-1, the J gene TRBJ2-1; 9 positions match TRBD2. CDR1 DFQATT and CDR2 SNEGSKA come from the germline V gene (reference sequence). The ends lost 2 bases at V and 7 bases at J; junction bases unmatched: 6. The CDR3 sequence is 14 residues long. The CDR3 protein is CSARLREGQNEQFF. CDR3 nucleotides: TGCAGTGCTAGATTGCGGGAGGGCCAGAATGAGCAGTTCTTC.